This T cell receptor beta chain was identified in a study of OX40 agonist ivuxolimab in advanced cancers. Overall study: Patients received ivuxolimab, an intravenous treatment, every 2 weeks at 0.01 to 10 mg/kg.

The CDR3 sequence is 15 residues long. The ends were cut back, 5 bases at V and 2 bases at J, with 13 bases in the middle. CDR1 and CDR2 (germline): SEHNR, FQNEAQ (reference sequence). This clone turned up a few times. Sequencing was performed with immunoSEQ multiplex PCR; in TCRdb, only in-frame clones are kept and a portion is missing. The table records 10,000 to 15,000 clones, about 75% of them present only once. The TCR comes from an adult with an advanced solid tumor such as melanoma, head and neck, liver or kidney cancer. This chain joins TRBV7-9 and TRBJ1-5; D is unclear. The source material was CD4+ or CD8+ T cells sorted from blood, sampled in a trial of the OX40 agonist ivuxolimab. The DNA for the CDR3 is TGTGCCAGCAGCCCGACGGAGGGAGGCAATCAGCCCCAGCATTTT. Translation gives CASSPTEGGNQPQHF.